This TCR beta chain was captured by sequencing in a study of T cell repertoires in cytomegalovirus infection. Study-wide background: Both recently identified HLA-C-restricted and well-studied HLA-B-restricted CMV epitopes were used in the study. CMV infection together with matching HLA type was indicated by public TCR beta signatures. Study-level results: Dominating the ex vivo response were HLA-C-restricted CMV-specific TCR beta clonotypes. Summed public TCR beta family frequency identified CMV carriers bearing the relevant HLA.

The germline gives CDR1 KGHDR, CDR2 SFDVKD. CDR3 size: 15 residues. The J segment lost 5 bases and the V segment lost 9 bases, leaving 8 bases of the junction unmatched. TCRdb reanalysed the reads using MiXCR and keeps one entry per CDR3 protein. The data hold approximately 1,000,000 distinct CDR3 sequences, with around 29% observed a single time. This clonotype has only a few counts. Its cognate antigen is unknown. This specimen consisted of cultured CD8+ T cells from PBMCs, obtained from culture after CMV antigen stimulation. This clonotype originated in a human donor in good health (CMV status not recorded). Some clones in this sample may be carry-over from other donors' samples. This sequence joins TRBV24-1 and TRBJ2-2; 10 nucleotides match TRBD1. The CDR3 region is CATGRQGACTGELFF. As DNA, the CDR3 is TGTGCCACCGGGAGACAGGGGGCATGTACCGGGGAGCTGTTTTTT.